This passage covers 17 T cell receptor beta chains from one sample sequenced in a study of blood T cells in healthy people across ages. With a J-beta primer mix and a sample-barcoded 5' primer, a second PCR ran about 7 to 12 cycles. TCRdb reprocessed the 5' RACE reads with MiXCR, giving one entry per CDR3 protein. Of about 780,000 distinct CDR3 sequences in the sample, 62% were seen once. The sample was blood. All receptors come from a man in his thirties or forties in good health.

The chain carries TRBV5-5 and TRBJ1-2; D call uncertain. The CDR3 is 14 residues long. Trimming removed 3 bases from V and 4 bases from J, with 13 bases in between. Germline values: CDR1 SGHKS, CDR2 YYEKEE (reference sequence). Here the CDR3 DNA reads TGTGCCAGCAGCTCGGACCTCCCTGGCTATGGCTACACCTTC. Translating it yields CASSSDLPGYGYTF. Supplemented by reference TRBV5-5 and TRBJ1-2, the full variable domain reads DAGVTQSPTHLIKTRGQQVTLRCSPISGHKSVSWYQQVLGQGPQFIFQYYEKEERGRGNFPDRFSARQFPNYSSELNVNALLLGDSALYLCASSSDLPGYGYTFGSGTRLTVV.

CDR3 sequence: CASSSQDSGYTEAFF. DNA of the CDR3: TGTGCCAGCAGCTCCCAGGACAGCGGGTACACTGAAGCTTTCTTT. The rearrangement joins TRBV9 to TRBJ1-1; the D gene is possibly TRBD1 (6 bases). CDR1 is SGDLS and CDR2 is YYNGEE in the germline V gene. This CDR3 region has 15 residues. Between the trimmed V and J ends, which lost 4 bases and 3 bases, there was a span of 16 bases.

This clonotype was picked up a small number of times. The chain has TRBV4-3 and TRBJ2-7; no reliable D call. CDR1 is LGHNA, CDR2 YSLEER, per germline. V was clipped by 1 base and J by 2 bases, with 9 bases between them. The CDR3 runs 14 residues. The CDR3 region is CASSQGLGAYEQYF. The CDR3 coding sequence is TGCGCCAGCAGCCAAGGTCTAGGTGCCTACGAGCAGTACTTC.

The chain joins TRBV2 to TRBJ1-6; D not certain. The V gene lost 1 base and the J gene lost 0 bases, with 7 bases spanning the gap. CDR1 is SNHLY and CDR2 is FYNNEI in the germline V gene. The CDR3 contains 16 residues. CDR3 residues: CASSEVTSSYNSPLHF. CDR3 DNA sequence: TGTGCCAGCAGTGAAGTGACCAGCTCCTATAATTCACCCCTCCACTTT.

The chain joins TRBV20-1 to TRBJ2-1; possible D gene TRBD2, 6 bases. Germline-derived CDR1 and CDR2 are DFQATT and SNEGSKA (reference sequence). The V and J ends lost 5 bases and 2 bases respectively, with 16 bases between them. This CDR3 contains 15 residues. This CDR3 is CSAALRGGAYNEQFF. The CDR3 bases are TGCAGTGCTGCCCTGAGGGGCGGGGCCTACAATGAGCAGTTCTTC.

In its sample, this clonotype was seen a few times. The rearrangement joins TRBV20-1 to TRBJ2-1; D remains ambiguous. CDR1 DFQATT and CDR2 SNEGSKA come from the germline V gene (reference sequence). V was shortened by 3 bases and J by 5 bases, with 8 bases between the two germline ends. The CDR3 has 12 amino acids. The CDR3 sequence is CSASIRNNEQFF. CDR3 DNA sequence: TGCAGTGCTAGTATTCGGAACAATGAGCAGTTCTTC.

The chain has TRBV15 and TRBJ2-4; 8 positions match TRBD2. CDR3 length: 15 amino acids. Looked up from germline, CDR1 is LNHNV and CDR2 is YYDKDF (reference sequence). Losses at the gene ends were 1 base for V and 8 bases for J; bases not matched to a gene: 7. CDR3 residues: CATSRAGGVGDIQYF. CDR3 coding DNA: TGTGCCACCAGCAGAGCGGGGGGGGTCGGGGACATTCAGTACTTC. Drawing the rest from reference TRBV15 and TRBJ2-4, the complete variable domain is DAMVIQNPRYQVTQFGKPVTLSCSQTLNHNVMYWYQQKSSQAPKLLFHYYDKDFNNEADTPDNFQSRRPNTSFCFLDIRSPGLGDTAMYLCATSRAGGVGDIQYFGAGTRLSVL.

This clonotype came up a few times. The gene calls are TRBV28 and TRBJ1-6, with D hard to call. The CDR3 extends over 14 amino acids. V was pared by 11 bases and J by 1 base, with 12 bases between. In germline, CDR1 is MDHEN, CDR2 SYDVKM. CDR3 coding DNA: TGTGCCCTACAAGGATCTTCCTATAATTCACCCCTCCACTTT. It specifies CALQGSSYNSPLHF.

This CDR3 is CASSLSGSGEQFF. In DNA form, the CDR3 reads TGTGCCAGCAGCCTCTCTGGGTCAGGTGAGCAGTTCTTC. The chain is built from TRBV7-2 and TRBJ2-1; D is unresolved. The germline CDR1 and CDR2 sequences are SGHTA and FQGNSA. Trimming pared 5 bases from V and 9 bases from J, leaving 14 bases between. This CDR3 region has 13 residues.

This clonotype was observed a handful of times. This chain joins TRBV4-1 and TRBJ2-3; possibly TRBD2 for D (7 bases). The CDR3 is made up of 16 amino acids. The V gene lost 0 bases and the J gene lost 2 bases, with 12 bases spanning the gap. CDR1 and CDR2 from the germline V gene are MGHRA and YSYEKL. The CDR3 DNA follows: TGCGCCAGCAGCCAAGATACGGGGGGCAACACAGATACGCAGTATTTT. Its protein is CASSQDTGGNTDTQYF.

V and J are TRBV7-6 and TRBJ1-2; D perhaps matches TRBD1 (6 bases). This CDR3 comprises 17 residues. The V end was cut by 1 base, the J end by 4 bases, with 19 bases between. Germline CDR1 reads SGHVS; CDR2 reads FNYEAQ. This CDR3 reads CASSLGTAPTISYGYTF. The CDR3, as DNA: TGTGCCAGCAGCTTAGGGACAGCACCCACCATCTCCTATGGCTACACCTTC.

The chain joins TRBV7-3 to TRBJ2-3, with 14 nucleotides matching TRBD2. CDR1 and CDR2 from the germline V gene are SGHTA and FQGTGA. This CDR3 has 17 residues. The J segment lost 0 bases and the V segment lost 5 bases, leaving 4 bases of the junction unmatched. CDR3 in DNA: TGTGCCAGCAGCGAGGGACTAGCGGGGGTGAGCACAGATACGCAGTATTTT. Its translation: CASSEGLAGVSTDTQYF.

CDR3 DNA sequence: TGCAGTGCTAGAGATTTAGGGCACAATGAGCAGTTCTTC. Residues: CSARDLGHNEQFF. J is TRBJ2-1 and V is TRBV20-1; D gene ambiguous. The CDR3 spans 13 residues. V was clipped by 0 bases and J by 5 bases, with 8 bases between them. From germline, CDR1 is DFQATT and CDR2 SNEGSKA (reference sequence).

The chain couples TRBV7-2 to TRBJ2-1; D might be TRBD1 or TRBD2, each matching 5 bases. The CDR3 loop spans 14 amino acids. The germline V and J ends were trimmed by 8 bases and 4 bases, with 15 bases remaining between them. The germline V gene has CDR1 SGHTA and CDR2 FQGNSA. This CDR3 reads CASAREYAYNEQFF. CDR3 DNA: TGTGCCAGCGCCAGGGAGTATGCTTACAATGAGCAGTTCTTC. The entire variable domain, with the rest obtained from reference TRBV7-2 and TRBJ2-1, is as follows: GAGVSQSPSNKVTEKGKDVELRCDPISGHTALYWYRQSLGQGLEFLIYFQGNSAPDKSGLPSDRFSAERTGGSVSTLTIQRTQQEDSAVYLCASAREYAYNEQFFGPGTRLTVL.

The genes are TRBV6-2 or TRBV6-3 and TRBJ2-1; D tentatively reads TRBD1 or TRBD2 (5 bases each). The CDR3 is made up of 14 amino acids. Germline V gene lookup returns CDR1 MNHEY and CDR2 SVGEGT. V lost 6 bases, J lost 6 bases, and 15 bases lay in between. The CDR3 loop reads CASSTRDLFNEQFF. The DNA for the CDR3 is TGTGCCAGCAGCACCCGGGACCTATTCAATGAGCAGTTCTTC.

This chain uses TRBV27 with TRBJ2-4; D ambiguous. The last part of the DNA fits TRBJ2-7 better; the J call may be wrong. The germline V gene has CDR1 MNHEY and CDR2 SMNVEV (reference sequence). This CDR3 comprises 15 residues. CDR3: CASSLRFISGYEQYF. The CDR3 nucleotides read TGTGCCAGCAGTTTAAGGTTTATCTCCGGCTACGAGCAGTACTTC.

The rearrangement uses TRBV13 and TRBJ1-6, with a tentative D call TRBD1 (5 bases). The CDR3 has 11 residues. CDR1 PRHDT and CDR2 FYEKMQ come from the germline V gene (reference sequence). With 4 bases removed from V and 14 bases from J, the gap between germline ends came to 9 bases. CDR3 in DNA: TGTGCCAGCAGCTGGGGGGATGCCCTCCACTTT. Protein: CASSWGDALHF.